The 8 T cell receptor beta chains reported below all come from one sample, sequenced in a study of blood T cell repertoires in COVID-19. The assay was immunoSEQ multiplex PCR, and TCRdb's table has in-frame clones only and misses some. The table shows 210,000 or so clones, with around four fifths occurring only once. Sequenced: peripheral blood. The receptors stem from an elderly woman with active or convalescent COVID-19.

This chain connects TRBV4-2 to TRBJ2-6, with D possibly TRBD2 on 6 matching bases. Per germline, CDR1 LGHNA and CDR2 YNFKEQ. This CDR3 spans 19 amino acids. V shed 2 bases and J shed 4 bases, with 21 bases lying between them. This CDR3 is CASSQSLIAAWSGANVLTF. CDR3 bases: TGTGCCAGCAGCCAAAGTTTAATAGCGGCCTGGTCCGGGGCCAACGTCCTGACTTTC.

The chain recombines TRBV5-4 with TRBJ2-5; D remains unclear. Germline CDR1 is SGHNT and CDR2 is YYREEE (reference sequence). This CDR3 has 12 residues. Trimming took 0 bases from V and 5 from J, leaving 5 bases between them. The DNA for the CDR3 is TGTGCCAGCAGCTTGGAAGCGGAGACCCAGTACTTC. It codes for CASSLEAETQYF.

The table lists this clone with many counts. V and J are TRBV29-1 and TRBJ2-5, with D possibly matching TRBD2 (6 bases). The CDR3 consists of 13 residues. Germline lookup yields CDR1 SQVTM and CDR2 ANQGSEA. Trimming removed 3 bases at V and 6 bases at J, with 14 bases between. The CDR3 is CSVEVGGRKTQYF. The CDR3 nucleotides are TGCAGCGTTGAGGTGGGGGGTCGGAAGACCCAGTACTTC. Complete variable domain (other parts from reference TRBV29-1 and TRBJ2-5): SAVISQKPSRDICQRGTSLTIQCQVDSQVTMMFWYRQQPGQSLTLIATANQGSEATYESGFVIDKFPISRPNLTFSTLTVSNMSPEDSSIYLCSVEVGGRKTQYFGPGTRLLVL.

This clone has just a few counts. The genes are TRBV29-1 and TRBJ2-7; 7 bases align to TRBD2. Trimming removed 7 bases from V and 0 bases from J; junction bases left unmatched: 3. The V gene's germline CDR1 is SQVTM and CDR2 ANQGSEA. CDR3 size: 12 residues. The CDR3 DNA reads as TGCAGCGCGGGGAGGGCCTCCTACGAGCAGTACTTC. Its protein is CSAGRASYEQYF.

The sample holds a few counts of this clone. This chain joins TRBV6-5 and TRBJ2-2; 8 nucleotides agree with TRBD1. Looked up from germline, CDR1 is MNHEY and CDR2 is SVGAGI. CDR3 size: 15 residues. V lost 6 bases to trimming and J lost 6 bases; unmatched junction nucleotides: 9. CDR3 nucleotide sequence: TGTGCCAGCAGCCCCCCAGGGACAGGTGCCGGGGAGCTGTTTTTT. Translated, it gives CASSPPGTGAGELFF.

In its sample, this clone was seen once. This chain links TRBV15 with TRBJ1-1; a weak D match, TRBD1 (6 bases). The CDR3 length is 16 residues. Germline lookup yields CDR1 LNHNV and CDR2 YYDKDF (reference sequence). V was shortened by 0 bases and J by 1 base, with 12 bases between the two germline ends. CDR3 sequence reads: CATSRDRTAKNTEAFF. Written as DNA, the CDR3 is TGTGCCACCAGCAGAGACCGGACAGCGAAGAACACTGAAGCTTTCTTT. The whole variable domain, remainder taken from reference TRBV15 and TRBJ1-1, is DAMVIQNPRYQVTQFGKPVTLSCSQTLNHNVMYWYQQKSSQAPKLLFHYYDKDFNNEADTPDNFQSRRPNTSFCFLDIRSPGLGDTAMYLCATSRDRTAKNTEAFFGQGTRLTVV.

The chain is built from TRBV6-2 or TRBV6-3 and TRBJ2-7, with 7 bases lining up with TRBD2. CDR3 size: 15 residues. Trimming cost V 5 bases and J 5 bases; bases outside gene matches: 12. Germline CDR1 is MNHEY and CDR2 is SVGEGT. The CDR3 is CASSPTGGRRNEQYF. The CDR3 nucleotides are TGTGCCAGCAGTCCCACCGGCGGGAGAAGGAACGAGCAGTACTTC.

V gene TRBV5-4 combines with J gene TRBJ1-2; 9 bases line up with TRBD1. CDR3 length: 16 residues. The germline gives CDR1 SGHNT, CDR2 YYREEE (reference sequence). J gave up 6 bases and V 0 bases, and 9 bases lay outside the gene matches. This chain's CDR3 is CASSLVGQGMTDGYTF. For the CDR3, the DNA is TGTGCCAGCAGCTTGGTGGGACAGGGAATGACGGATGGCTACACCTTC.